The 24 T cell receptor beta chains listed next were all sequenced from one sample in a study of cytomegalovirus exposure and HLA in healthy donors. Researchers ran the PCR with 60 Vbeta and 13 Jbeta primers. Some clones are missing from TCRdb's copy, which holds only in-frame ones; the method was immunoSEQ multiplex PCR. The sample has roughly 100,000 clones, around 70% seen once. Sequencing input: PBMCs. All receptors derive from a man between 40 and 49 years old in good health and CMV-seronegative.

The V call is TRBV7-9, the J call TRBJ2-7; D not resolved. The CDR3 is made up of 13 amino acids. V was trimmed by 5 bases and J by 4 bases, leaving 12 bases between them. Germline V gene lookup returns CDR1 SEHNR and CDR2 FQNEAQ (reference sequence). The CDR3 bases are TGTGCCAGCAGCCCCTCCCTATCATACGAGCAGTACTTC. Its protein product is CASSPSLSYEQYF.

The chain uses TRBV30 and TRBJ2-7, with 7 nucleotides matching TRBD1. Germline loops: CDR1 GTSNPN, CDR2 SVGIG (reference sequence). This CDR3 spans 11 amino acids. The trim removed 5 bases at V and 6 bases at J, leaving 4 bases unmatched. The CDR3 loop reads CAWERGREQYF. DNA of the CDR3: TGTGCCTGGGAAAGGGGGCGCGAGCAGTACTTC.

The chain couples TRBV4-2 to TRBJ2-2; no reliable D call. This CDR3 is 15 amino acids long. With 0 bases removed from V and 4 bases from J, the gap between germline ends came to 9 bases. Germline CDR1 reads LGHNA; CDR2 reads YNFKEQ. The CDR3 reads CASSQERQSTGELFF. CDR3 nucleotide sequence: TGTGCCAGCAGCCAAGAGCGGCAAAGCACCGGGGAGCTGTTTTTT.

The chain carries TRBV27 and TRBJ1-2, with D tentatively TRBD1 (6 bases). Germline lookup yields CDR1 MNHEY and CDR2 SMNVEV (reference sequence). V dropped 5 bases and J dropped 3 bases, with 19 bases sitting between them. This CDR3 contains 16 residues. CDR3 residues: CASSPPPGVLDYGYTF. The CDR3 nucleotides read TGTGCCAGCAGTCCCCCCCCAGGGGTCCTTGACTATGGCTACACCTTC.

The chain is built from TRBV6-4 and TRBJ2-1, with TRBD1 identical over 7 bases. The CDR3 spans 17 residues. Trimming at V came to 2 bases and at J to 4 bases, leaving 11 bases not matched to a gene. Germline V gene sequence: CDR1 MRHNA, CDR2 SNTAGT. DNA of the CDR3: TGTGCCAGCAGTGACAGGGGGCCGGCGGCCCGTTACAATGAGCAGTTCTTC. Its protein product is CASSDRGPAARYNEQFF.

Concerning this clone itself: The junction departs from the called germline gene at one end, perhaps through a read error. The chain recombines TRBV4-1 with TRBJ1-5, with a possible D match to TRBD1 (6 bases). Per the germline V gene, CDR1 is MGHRA and CDR2 is YSYEKL. This CDR3 spans 13 amino acids. The CDR3 sequence is CASSQEPDRLKNF. The CDR3 DNA reads as TGCGCCAGCAGCCAAGAACCCGACAGGTTAAAGAATTTT.

This clone was seen a few times. The J gene is TRBJ1-1, the V gene TRBV7-8; no firm D call. The germline gives CDR1 SGHVS, CDR2 FQNEAQ. This CDR3 region has 14 residues. Deletions cut 3 bases from V and 0 bases from J, with 8 bases between. DNA for the CDR3: TGTGCCAGCAGCTTCGGTTATATGAACACTGAAGCTTTCTTT. Translating it yields CASSFGYMNTEAFF.

The rearrangement uses TRBV7-3 and TRBJ2-2; 13 bases map to TRBD2. This CDR3 region has 15 residues. Trimming cost V 4 bases and J 5 bases; bases outside gene matches: 1. Germline loops: CDR1 SGHTA, CDR2 FQGTGA. The chain's CDR3 is CASSSGLAGTGELFF. CDR3 DNA sequence: TGTGCCAGCAGCTCGGGACTAGCGGGGACCGGGGAGCTGTTTTTT.

This clone is a singleton in its sample. The chain combines TRBV27 with TRBJ1-5; 8 positions match TRBD1. Germline loops: CDR1 MNHEY, CDR2 SMNVEV (reference sequence). With V trimmed by 5 bases and J by 3 bases, 9 bases remained unmatched. This CDR3 spans 16 amino acids. The CDR3 protein is CASSPRTGWVNQPQHF. The CDR3 coding sequence is TGTGCCAGCAGTCCACGGACAGGGTGGGTCAATCAGCCCCAGCATTTT.

This chain links TRBV5-6 with TRBJ1-2; TRBD1 agrees at 10 bases. Germline CDR1 SGHDT, CDR2 YYEEEE. CDR3 length equals 14 residues. After removal of 4 bases from V and 4 bases from J, the junction contained 4 bases not matched to a gene. The CDR3 protein is CASSRDRGIYGYTF. The CDR3 DNA reads TGTGCCAGCAGCCGGGACAGGGGTATCTATGGCTACACCTTC.

The chain has TRBV27 and TRBJ2-1; D gene uncertain. Germline CDR1 is MNHEY and CDR2 is SMNVEV (reference sequence). CDR3 size: 13 residues. V was cut by 0 bases and J by 6 bases, with 6 bases left in between. The CDR3 DNA sequence: TGTGCCAGCAGTTTATCGCTCGGCAATGAGCAGTTCTTC. It is translated as CASSLSLGNEQFF.

The chain links TRBV6-5 to TRBJ2-7; no clear D gene. V lost 4 bases and J 7 bases, leaving 20 bases between the germline ends. The CDR3 sequence is 15 residues long. Germline V gene sequence: CDR1 MNHEY, CDR2 SVGAGI. The CDR3: CASSFGARGLGEQYF. CDR3 DNA: TGTGCCAGCAGTTTTGGAGCTCGTGGTTTAGGTGAGCAGTACTTC.

The V call is TRBV5-6, the J call TRBJ1-2; TRBD1 matches 8 bases. The CDR3 totals 13 residues. Per the germline V gene, CDR1 is SGHDT and CDR2 is YYEEEE. V lost 0 bases to trimming and J lost 8 bases; unmatched junction nucleotides: 3. CDR3 amino acids: CASSLAGGGGYTF. The CDR3 coding sequence is TGTGCCAGCAGCTTGGCAGGGGGCGGCGGCTACACCTTC.

V gene TRBV6-5 combines with J gene TRBJ2-1, with D possibly being TRBD2 (6 bases). CDR1 and CDR2 from the germline V gene are MNHEY and SVGAGI. The germline V and J ends were trimmed by 4 bases and 8 bases, with 15 bases remaining between them. The length of the CDR3 is 14 residues. The CDR3 protein is CASSSSKGGHEQFF. CDR3 nucleotide sequence: TGTGCCAGCAGTTCTAGCAAGGGAGGCCATGAGCAGTTCTTC.

V usage is TRBV7-9 and J usage is TRBJ2-5, with D uncertain. Trimming removed 5 bases at V and 8 bases at J, with 12 bases between. Germline-derived CDR1 and CDR2 are SEHNR and FQNEAQ (reference sequence). The CDR3 contains 12 residues. This CDR3 is CASSVEHTTQYF. The CDR3 coding sequence is TGTGCCAGCAGCGTAGAACACACAACCCAGTACTTC.

This chain connects TRBV5-6 to TRBJ1-2; D possibly corresponds to TRBD1 (5 bases). CDR3 length: 12 residues. Germline lookup yields CDR1 SGHDT and CDR2 YYEEEE. Trimming stripped 4 bases from V and 4 bases from J, with 8 bases between. The CDR3 DNA reads TGTGCCAGCAGCGACGGGGGCTATGGCTACACCTTC. It translates to CASSDGGYGYTF.

CDR3 protein: CASSLSNRAWETQYF. The CDR3 DNA reads as TGTGCCAGCAGCCTTTCAAATCGCGCGTGGGAGACCCAGTACTTC. The chain employs TRBV11-2 and TRBJ2-5, with no clear D. V shed 5 bases and J shed 5 bases, with 18 bases lying between them. Germline assignment: CDR1 SGHAT and CDR2 FQNNGV. This CDR3 has 15 residues.

V gene TRBV5-1 combines with J gene TRBJ2-7; possibly TRBD2 for D (6 bases). V lost 0 bases, J lost 0 bases, and 16 bases lay in between. Germline V lookup: CDR1 SGHRS, CDR2 YFSETQ. The CDR3 extends over 17 amino acids. CDR3 residues: CASSLGIYRDCSYEQYF. CDR3 DNA: TGCGCCAGCAGCTTGGGAATATATCGGGACTGCTCCTACGAGCAGTACTTC.

Here the CDR3 DNA reads TGTGCCAGCGGCGTTGGGAGGGGCTATGGCTACACCTTC. Amino acids: CASGVGRGYGYTF. The chain joins TRBV7-2 to TRBJ1-2, with D possibly matching TRBD1 (5 bases). V gave up 8 bases and J gave up 4 bases, with 14 bases separating them. Germline loops: CDR1 SGHTA, CDR2 FQGNSA. The CDR3 has 13 residues. Looking up the rest from reference TRBV7-2 and TRBJ1-2 gives the full variable domain: GAGVSQSPSNKVTEKGKDVELRCDPISGHTALYWYRQSLGQGLEFLIYFQGNSAPDKSGLPSDRFSAERTGGSVSTLTIQRTQQEDSAVYLCASGVGRGYGYTFGSGTRLTVV.

This sequence joins TRBV7-9 and TRBJ1-1; 9 bases are shared with TRBD1. The trim removed 5 bases at V and 1 base at J, leaving 8 bases unmatched. The CDR3 is 16 residues long. Germline loops: CDR1 SEHNR, CDR2 FQNEAQ (reference sequence). The DNA of the CDR3 is TGTGCCAGCAGCCGGGACAGGGCGGGGGGGAACACTGAAGCTTTCTTT. It is translated as CASSRDRAGGNTEAFF. The entire variable domain, with the rest obtained from reference TRBV7-9 and TRBJ1-1, is as follows: DTGVSQNPRHKITKRGQNVTFRCDPISEHNRLYWYRQTLGQGPEFLTYFQNEAQLEKSRLLSDRFSAERPKGSFSTLEIQRTEQGDSAMYLCASSRDRAGGNTEAFFGQGTRLTVV.

The genes are TRBV7-9 and TRBJ1-6; 7 positions agree with TRBD1. V shed 5 bases and J 6 bases; nucleotides not matched to a gene: 4. CDR3 length: 14 amino acids. CDR1 is SEHNR and CDR2 is FQNEAQ in the germline V gene (reference sequence). The CDR3 DNA is TGTGCCAGCAGCACGACAGGGAGTAATTCACCCCTCCACTTT. Translation: CASSTTGSNSPLHF.

The gene calls are TRBV6-5 and TRBJ2-7; possible D gene TRBD2, 6 bases. The CDR3 runs to 13 residues. Germline CDR1 MNHEY, CDR2 SVGAGI. The V end lost 6 bases, the J end lost 3 bases, and 12 bases lay between the germline ends. The CDR3, as DNA: TGTGCCAGCAGAAAAGGCGGGATCTACGAGCAGTACTTC. It encodes CASRKGGIYEQYF.

The CDR3 reads CASSAGISGNTIYF. In DNA form, the CDR3 reads TGTGCCAGCAGTGCCGGGATCTCTGGAAACACCATATATTTT. The V and J genes are TRBV6-1 and TRBJ1-3; D uncertain. V lost 4 bases and J 0 bases, leaving 7 bases between the germline ends. Germline loops: CDR1 MNHNS, CDR2 SASEGT. The CDR3 length is 14 residues.

The rearrangement links TRBV6-5 to TRBJ1-2; TRBD1 might be the D (6 bases). V gave up 6 bases and J gave up 2 bases, with 16 bases separating them. CDR3 length: 15 amino acids. Germline CDR1 MNHEY, CDR2 SVGAGI. The CDR3 spells CASSHDRLGNYGYTF. CDR3 nucleotide sequence: TGTGCCAGCAGCCACGACAGGTTGGGCAACTATGGCTACACCTTC.